The 9 T cell receptor beta chains presented below share a single source sample, sequenced in a study of T-cell reconstitution after alpha-beta-depleted transplantation in children. This sample's TCRbeta library carried unique molecular identifier barcodes. TCRdb analysed the PCR reads with MiXCR anew, one entry per CDR3 protein. The data hold roughly 570,000 distinct CDR3 sequences, with more than 20% observed a single time. The specimen was PBMCs, collected before TCRalphabeta/CD19-depleted stem cell transplant. The origin of the receptors is a boy younger than two with Wiskott-Aldrich syndrome, due to receive a stem cell transplant.

This clonotype was recorded a few times. The chain uses TRBV12-3 or TRBV12-4 and TRBJ2-2; 7 bases agree with TRBD1. V trimming: 5 bases; J trimming: 2 bases; junction bases outside the gene matches: 8. The CDR3 contains 16 residues. In DNA form, the CDR3 reads TGTGCCAGCAGTCAGGGGGACAGACGAAACACCGGGGAGCTGTTTTTT. Protein sequence: CASSQGDRRNTGELFF.

In DNA form, the CDR3 reads TGTGCCAGCAGCTCCCGAGGCCTCCGGGACCCCTCAGGATTCTCCTACAATGAGCAGTTCTTC. Protein product: CASSSRGLRDPSGFSYNEQFF. V gene TRBV11-3 combines with J gene TRBJ2-1, with D tentatively TRBD1 or TRBD2 (5 bases each). This CDR3 has 21 residues. From germline, CDR1 is SGHNT and CDR2 YENEEA. Trimming shortened V by 4 bases and J by 0 bases, and 28 bases separated the two germline ends.

J is TRBJ2-2 and V is TRBV20-1; D call uncertain. The V end was cut by 5 bases, the J end by 8 bases, with 15 bases between. CDR1 and CDR2 from the germline V gene are DFQATT and SNEGSKA (reference sequence). The CDR3 sequence is 13 residues long. Here the CDR3 DNA reads TGCAGTGCTGTCGGTCCGTATCGGGGGGAGCTGTTTTTT. Translation gives CSAVGPYRGELFF.

The chain carries TRBV11-2 and TRBJ2-2; a weak D match, TRBD2 (5 bases). The CDR3 has 16 residues. V lost 1 base, J lost 5 bases, and 14 bases lay in between. Germline V lookup: CDR1 SGHAT, CDR2 FQNNGV. As DNA, the CDR3 is TGTGCCAGCAGCTTAGGTATCTTCCCGGGGACCGGGGAGCTGTTTTTT. Protein: CASSLGIFPGTGELFF. Supplemented by reference TRBV11-2 and TRBJ2-2, the full variable domain reads EAGVAQSPRYKIIEKRQSVAFWCNPISGHATLYWYQQILGQGPKLLIQFQNNGVVDDSQLPKDRFSAERLKGVDSTLKIQPAKLEDSAVYLCASSLGIFPGTGELFFGEGSRLTVL.

This clonotype has just a few counts. CDR3 in DNA: TGTGCCATAGCGGGATCTCTAGAGACCCAGTACTTC. Protein: CAIAGSLETQYF. The chain employs TRBV10-3 and TRBJ2-5; 7 bases fit TRBD2. Germline V gives CDR1 ENHRY, CDR2 SYGVKD. J gave up 4 bases and V 9 bases, and 5 bases lay outside the gene matches. This CDR3 region has 12 residues.

This chain connects TRBV20-1 to TRBJ2-5, with TRBD2 matching over 9 bases. The CDR3 covers 14 residues. V was pared by 1 base and J by 3 bases, with 3 bases of the junction left unmatched. Per the germline V gene, CDR1 is DFQATT and CDR2 is SNEGSKA (reference sequence). CDR3 coding DNA: TGCAGTGCTAGAGTCCTAGCGGGAAAAGAGACCCAGTACTTC. Protein product: CSARVLAGKETQYF.

V and J are TRBV20-1 and TRBJ2-2; no clear D. V was cut by 5 bases and J by 4 bases, with 11 bases left in between. Germline assignment: CDR1 DFQATT and CDR2 SNEGSKA (reference sequence). CDR3 length: 13 amino acids. CDR3 nucleotides: TGCAGTGCTCCGATAGCAGGCACCGGGGAGCTGTTTTTT. Translation gives CSAPIAGTGELFF.

CDR3 region: CASLEPGQGVDGYTF. CDR3 bases: TGCGCCAGCCTCGAACCGGGACAGGGAGTCGATGGCTACACCTTC. This rearrangement joins TRBV5-1 to TRBJ1-2, with 9 nucleotides matching TRBD1. This CDR3 is built from 15 residues. V shed 7 bases, J shed 6 bases, and the junction held 13 bases outside the gene matches. The germline gives CDR1 SGHRS, CDR2 YFSETQ.

This clonotype has a handful of counts. V and J are TRBV4-1 and TRBJ1-4; maybe TRBD1 (5 bases). Germline assignment: CDR1 MGHRA and CDR2 YSYEKL. The length of the CDR3 is 14 residues. The V and J ends lost 2 bases and 5 bases respectively, with 9 bases between them. CDR3 amino acids: CASSQQGKNEKLFF. CDR3 nucleotide sequence: TGCGCCAGCAGCCAACAGGGCAAGAATGAAAAACTGTTTTTT.